The clone carrying this T cell receptor (beta chain) occurred many times. The antigen is undetermined. Germline V lookup: CDR1 SNHLY, CDR2 FYNNEI. Trimming left V 0 bases short and J 7 bases short, with 9 bases between. The CDR3 extends over 13 amino acids. This sample was taken from a study of early T cells in non-severe SARS-CoV-2 infection. Overall study context: Sequencing of unsorted whole blood was done on bulk RNA, leaving chains unpaired.

The protocol attached unique molecular identifiers to individual cDNA molecules. TCRdb recomputed calls from the 5' RACE reads with MiXCR, one row per CDR3 protein. The profile shows tens of thousands of distinct CDR3 sequences, more than 9.5% of them singletons. Notes on the study in general: The VDJdb matching leaned toward anti-spike CD8 responses and overlooked private and CD4 specificities.

J is TRBJ1-1 and V is TRBV2; D is unresolved. Sequencing used whole blood, obtained at baseline. This TCR was sampled from an adult who was a healthcare worker with PCR-confirmed SARS-CoV-2 infection or an uninfected control (not recorded which). The CDR3 reads CASSEAPDGEAFF. As DNA, the CDR3 is TGTGCCAGCAGTGAAGCGCCCGACGGTGAAGCTTTCTTT.